Reported below is one T cell receptor (beta chain). The antigen is unknown. The sample belongs to a study of cytomegalovirus exposure and HLA in healthy donors. Broader study findings: In a later analysis, a genetic analysis reported fewer productive-TCR N-insertions in an Asian-associated ancestry cluster than the cohort average.

In the PCR, 60 Vbeta and 13 Jbeta primers were used. Data came from immunoSEQ multiplex PCR; TCRdb stores just in-frame clones and leaves some out. The sample consists of some 180,000 clones, 9.5% of them appearing once. The V gene end was trimmed by 0 bases and the J gene end by 7 bases; junction bases not matched to a gene: 15. There are 18 residues in the CDR3. Germline V gives CDR1 SGHDN, CDR2 FVKESK. This TCR came from a woman aged 25 to 39 in good health and CMV-seropositive. This chain uses TRBV14 with TRBJ2-1, with 7 positions matching TRBD2. The sequencing input was PBMCs. This CDR3 is CASSQDWVGGRKENEQFF. In nucleotides, the CDR3 is TGTGCCAGCAGCCAAGATTGGGTCGGCGGGAGAAAAGAGAATGAGCAGTTCTTC. Complete variable domain (other parts from reference TRBV14 and TRBJ2-1): EAGVTQFPSHSVIEKGQTVTLRCDPISGHDNLYWYRRVMGKEIKFLLHFVKESKQDESGMPNNRFLAERTGGTYSTLKVQPAELEDSGVYFCASSQDWVGGRKENEQFFGPGTRLTVL.